This record covers a single T cell receptor (beta chain). The data originate from a study of blood T cell repertoires in COVID-19. As for the study in general: Collection of acute and convalescent COVID-19 samples took place in the United States, Italy and Spain. From T cells, B-cell-depleted T cells, or PBMCs came the material, which was cDNA or gDNA.

Original analysis: Using reference gene primer amplification, nucleated cell counts were estimated. Produced via immunoSEQ multiplex PCR; TCRdb's table is partial and in-frame only. The DNA gave D and trimming, while V, J and clone size come from that table. Among about 80,000 clones listed, 89% were seen once. The specimen sequenced was peripheral blood. The TCR originated in a man between 65 and 79 years old with active or convalescent COVID-19.

The CDR3 region is CASSLGRGYEKLFF. The CDR3 DNA reads as TGTGCCAGCAGCTTGGGCAGGGGATATGAAAAACTGTTTTTT. V gene TRBV7-9 combines with J gene TRBJ1-4; D perhaps matches TRBD1 (6 bases). Trimming removed 3 bases from V and 6 bases from J, with 11 bases in between. CDR3 size: 14 residues. Germline CDR1 is SEHNR and CDR2 is FQNEAQ (reference sequence).